This TCR beta chain derives from a study of cytomegalovirus exposure and HLA in healthy donors. Across the study: A later analysis reported the approximately 120 validation repertoires used the same platform as the approximately 650 first-cohort repertoires.

This clone showed up just a few times. Its antigen is still unknown. CDR3 size: 16 residues. Trimming pared 2 bases from V and 0 bases from J, leaving 14 bases between. The germline V gene has CDR1 SGHAT and CDR2 FQNNGV. The repertoire was sequenced with immunoSEQ multiplex PCR; TCRdb's copy has only in-frame clones and lacks some. The sample shows tens of thousands of clones, about 82% of them seen only once. Findings and limits, study-wide: Listed as cytomegalovirus-associated were more than 150 TCR beta chains. Confirmation was obtained in vitro that three CMV-associated chains are specific for CMV antigens. Subsequent analysis of the 100 to 150 validation repertoires found a tendency for first-cohort TCR clusters to co-occur.

This TCR was sampled from a man aged 25 to 40 in good health and CMV-seronegative. Sequencing input: PBMCs. The V and J genes are TRBV11-2 and TRBJ2-7, with D possibly being TRBD2 (5 bases). CDR3 bases: TGTGCCAGCAGCTTACTACCTATAGCGAACTCCTACGAGCAGTACTTC. Its protein product is CASSLLPIANSYEQYF.